This is a list of T cell receptor beta chains from one sample in a study of shared clonotypes between healthy human individuals. Sequencing used immunoSEQ multiplex PCR; TCRdb keeps in-frame clones, though not all of them. The sample consists of about 750,000 clones, almost 95% of them appearing once. The sequenced sample was naive CD8+ T cells sorted from blood. Every receptor here comes from a man aged 25-45 years in good health. Each CDR3 is given with its conserved first and last residue. D genes are given only for firm matches. Clone size is shown for a subset of rows, as once, few, many or a class of expanded clone.

>TRBJ2-3|16|.|TRBD2|TRBV5-1
CASSLAASGSTDTQYF
TGCGCCAGCAGCTTGGCGGCTAGCGGGAGCACAGATACGCAGTATTTT
>TRBJ2-3|14|.|.|TRBV7-6
CASSLSPSTDTQYF
TGTGCCAGCAGCTTGTCTCCTAGCACAGATACGCAGTATTTT
>TRBJ1-5|15|.|.|TRBV27
CASSPLRASNQPQHF
TGTGCCAGCAGCCCCCTTAGGGCCAGCAATCAGCCCCAGCATTTT
>TRBJ2-7|16|.|.|TRBV11-2
CASSSFSGTLKYEQYF
TGTGCCAGCAGCTCATTCTCCGGGACACTTAAATACGAGCAGTACTTC
>TRBJ2-2|13|.|.|TRBV11-3
CASSPHKSGELFF
TGTGCCAGCAGCCCGCACAAGTCCGGGGAGCTGTTTTTT
>TRBJ1-1|20|.|.|TRBV5-3
CARITFFQGHLTEEDTEAFF
TGTGCCAGAATAACCTTCTTCCAGGGGCACCTAACCGAAGAGGACACTGAAGCTTTCTTT
>TRBJ2-5|15|.|TRBD1|TRBV9
CASSPYDRDQETQYF
TGTGCCAGCAGCCCCTACGACAGGGATCAAGAGACCCAGTACTTC
>TRBJ2-7|18|.|TRBD2|TRBV10-1
CASSPGTSATGLLGEQYF
TGCGCCAGCAGTCCCGGGACTAGTGCAACGGGGCTCCTTGGCGAGCAGTACTTC
>TRBJ1-2|17|.|.|TRBV13
CASSLVGSVGFNYGYTF
TGTGCCAGCAGCTTAGTGGGCAGCGTCGGCTTTAACTATGGCTACACCTTC
>TRBJ2-1|14|.|.|TRBV11-2
CATSGTFGYNEQFF
TGTGCCACTTCCGGGACATTTGGCTACAATGAGCAGTTCTTC
>TRBJ1-2|13|.|.|TRBV27
CASSSNPRYGYTF
TGTGCCAGCAGCTCTAATCCGCGGTATGGCTACACCTTC
>TRBJ2-1|17|.|.|TRBV13
CASSQRGAESSYNEQFF
TGTGCCAGCAGCCAACGGGGGGCCGAGAGCTCCTACAATGAGCAGTTCTTC
>TRBJ1-1|13|.|.|TRBV29-1
CSALDSATWEAFF
TGCAGCGCTTTGGACAGTGCTACCTGGGAAGCTTTCTTT
>TRBJ2-3|15|.|.|TRBV27
CASSRGGGGTDTQYF
TGTGCCAGCAGTAGGGGAGGAGGCGGGACAGATACGCAGTATTTT
>TRBJ2-1|14|.|.|TRBV28
CASSLFTGYNEQFF
TGTGCCAGCAGTTTATTTACAGGGTACAATGAGCAGTTCTTC
>TRBJ2-1|15|.|.|TRBV21-1
CASRVPGQGVGEQFF
TGTGCCAGCAGGGTTCCGGGACAGGGGGTCGGTGAGCAGTTCTTC
>TRBJ2-5|21|.|TRBD1|TRBV7-8
CASPPSLLFAGQGKGGETQYF
TGTGCCAGCCCCCCCAGCTTACTATTCGCGGGACAGGGAAAGGGTGGAGAGACCCAGTACTTC
>TRBJ1-1|13|.|.|TRBV2
CASSEMDPLEAFF
TGTGCCAGCAGTGAAATGGACCCCCTTGAAGCTTTCTTT
>TRBJ2-1|13|.|.|TRBV29-1
CSVEREDYNEQFF
TGCAGCGTTGAACGGGAAGACTACAATGAGCAGTTCTTC
>TRBJ2-2|15|.|TRBD1|TRBV7-9
CTSSFDRVGTGELFF
TGTACCAGCAGCTTTGACAGGGTTGGTACCGGGGAGCTGTTTTTT
>TRBJ2-1|15|.|.|TRBV27
CASSSLGKLGHEQFF
TGTGCCAGCAGTAGTCTCGGTAAACTCGGCCATGAGCAGTTCTTC
>TRBJ2-1|13|.|.|TRBV25-1
CASSDLGSNEQFF
TGTGCCAGCAGTGATCTAGGCTCCAATGAGCAGTTCTTC
>TRBJ2-7|14|.|.|TRBV5-5
CASSQIGQFYEQYF
TGTGCCAGCAGCCAAATTGGACAGTTCTACGAGCAGTACTTC
>TRBJ2-3|19|.|.|TRBV14
CASTEPGRETNYSTDTQYF
TGTGCCAGCACCGAACCGGGACGGGAAACTAACTATAGCACAGATACGCAGTATTTT
>TRBJ2-7|17|few|TRBD2|TRBV4-1
CASSQLTSGDVSYEQYF
TGCGCCAGCAGCCAACTTACTAGCGGGGACGTCTCCTACGAGCAGTACTTC
>TRBJ1-1|14|.|.|TRBV11-2
CASSPGGRAPEAFF
TGTGCCAGCAGCCCCGGGGGGAGGGCGCCTGAAGCTTTCTTT
>TRBJ2-1|16|.|.|TRBV29-1
CSGMGRMSYDNNEQFF
TGCAGCGGGATGGGCCGCATGAGTTATGACAACAATGAGCAGTTCTTC
>TRBJ1-4|13|.|.|TRBV29-1
CSVTSGKRKKLFF
TGCAGCGTTACGTCAGGGAAACGCAAAAAACTGTTTTTT
>TRBJ2-2|16|.|.|TRBV13
CASSLGESSNTGELFF
TGTGCCAGCAGCTTAGGCGAGTCATCGAACACCGGGGAGCTGTTTTTT
>TRBJ2-5|13|.|TRBD2|TRBV19
CASSIAGGETQYF
TGTGCCAGTAGTATAGCGGGAGGAGAGACCCAGTACTTC
>TRBJ2-1|13|.|.|TRBV5-1
CASKFSSYNEQFF
TGCGCCAGCAAATTTAGCTCCTACAATGAGCAGTTCTTC
>TRBJ2-5|18|once|.|TRBV7-5
CVRSLTPRDRFPGETQYF
TGTGTCAGAAGCCTTACTCCCCGGGACAGGTTCCCTGGTGAGACCCAGTACTTC
>TRBJ1-1|11|.|.|TRBV7-9
CASTGGRRAFF
TGTGCCAGCACCGGAGGGCGGAGAGCTTTCTTT
>TRBJ2-1|12|.|.|TRBV7-2
CASSPSHPEQFF
TGTGCCAGCAGCCCATCACACCCTGAGCAGTTCTTC
>TRBJ2-1|14|.|TRBD2|TRBV6-5
CASTTGGLANEQFF
TGTGCCAGCACAACCGGGGGACTAGCGAATGAGCAGTTCTTC
>TRBJ1-1|15|.|TRBD1|TRBV7-6
CASSLWTGANTEAFF
TGTGCCAGCAGCCTGTGGACAGGGGCCAACACTGAAGCTTTCTTT
>TRBJ1-5|14|.|.|TRBV6-5
CASSYQQGNQPQHF
TGTGCCAGCAGTTATCAGCAGGGCAATCAGCCCCAGCATTTT
>TRBJ2-3|15|.|TRBD2|TRBV10-1
CASSEALAVTDTQYF
TGCGCCAGCAGTGAGGCACTAGCGGTCACAGATACGCAGTATTTT
>TRBJ2-7|13|once|.|TRBV11-3
CASSLDTGYEQYF
TGTGCCAGCAGCTTAGATACGGGTTACGAGCAGTACTTC